Below are 29 T cell receptor beta chains sequenced from a single sample in a study of blood T cell repertoires in COVID-19. The method was immunoSEQ multiplex PCR; TCRdb's version includes in-frame clones alone and lacks a portion of them. The data show some 26,000 clones, roughly 72% seen once. The sequenced sample was peripheral blood. Source of these receptors: a woman older than 75 with acute or convalescent COVID-19.

The V gene is TRBV6-5, the J gene TRBJ1-1; no clear D. The CDR3 loop spans 13 amino acids. The germline gives CDR1 MNHEY, CDR2 SVGAGI. Trimming cost V 7 bases and J 12 bases, with 21 bases left between them. The CDR3 nucleotides are TGTGCCAGCATCCCCAGCGTCAGCTTGAAGCCTTTCTTT. The encoded protein is CASIPSVSLKPFF.

V gene TRBV7-2 combines with J gene TRBJ1-2; 10 nucleotides match TRBD1. The CDR3 extends over 15 amino acids. Trimming removed 0 bases from V and 8 bases from J; junction bases left unmatched: 6. CDR1 and CDR2 (germline): SGHTA, FQGNSA. The CDR3 DNA reads as TGTGCCAGCAGCTTAGCCCCTGACAGGGGGCTGGGCTACACCTTC. This codes for CASSLAPDRGLGYTF.

This chain connects TRBV10-3 to TRBJ1-1; 9 bases are a match to TRBD1. The CDR3 length is 15 residues. V gave up 6 bases and J gave up 1 base; unmatched junction bases: 6. The germline V gene has CDR1 ENHRY and CDR2 SYGVKD. In nucleotides, the CDR3 is TGTGCCATCAGAGGGGGGACAGGGACGAACACTGAAGCTTTCTTT. It yields the protein CAIRGGTGTNTEAFF.

The rearrangement joins TRBV5-4 to TRBJ2-1, with a possible D match to TRBD2 (5 bases). Germline V gene data show CDR1 as SGHNT and CDR2 as YYREEE (reference sequence). The CDR3 totals 15 residues. V lost 2 bases, J lost 2 bases, and 11 bases lay in between. The CDR3 bases are TGTGCCAGCAGCTTAGGCCGGGGAGCCTACAATGAGCAGTTCTTC. The encoded protein is CASSLGRGAYNEQFF.

This clone has more than one count but fewer than ten. V usage is TRBV5-4 and J usage is TRBJ1-6; D is ambiguous. The CDR3 has 16 amino acids. The germline CDR1 and CDR2 sequences are SGHNT and YYREEE (reference sequence). Trimming pared 0 bases from V and 9 bases from J, leaving 16 bases between. The CDR3 sequence: CASSLDPRHLSSPLHF. In DNA, the CDR3 is TGTGCCAGCAGCTTGGATCCCCGACATCTCTCTTCACCCCTCCACTTT. The whole variable domain, filled in from reference TRBV5-4 and TRBJ1-6, reads ETGVTQSPTHLIKTRGQQVTLRCSSQSGHNTVSWYQQALGQGPQFIFQYYREEENGRGNFPPRFSGLQFPNYSSELNVNALELDDSALYLCASSLDPRHLSSPLHFGNGTRLTVT.

V and J are TRBV28 and TRBJ1-2; TRBD1 might be the D (6 bases). CDR3 length: 15 residues. Germline assignment: CDR1 MDHEN and CDR2 SYDVKM. Trimming stripped 11 bases from V and 8 bases from J, with 27 bases between. The DNA of the CDR3 is TGTGCCTCTTCGGACAGAATCCCCACCCTACGGGGCTACACCTTC. Residues: CASSDRIPTLRGYTF.

The chain joins TRBV6-5 to TRBJ2-7; tentative D call: TRBD2 (6 bases). The germline gives CDR1 MNHEY, CDR2 SVGAGI. Trimming left V 5 bases short and J 2 bases short, with 13 bases between. This CDR3 spans 14 amino acids. CDR3 DNA: TGTGCCAGCAGTCCCGCCGGGACTCCCTACGAGCAGTACTTC. Protein sequence: CASSPAGTPYEQYF.

The genes are TRBV5-6 and TRBJ2-5, with D perhaps TRBD1 (6 bases). The CDR3 sequence is 14 residues long. CDR1 is SGHDT, CDR2 YYEEEE, per germline. Trimming took 2 bases from V and 5 from J, leaving 13 bases between them. The CDR3 DNA reads TGTGCCAGCAGCTTATACAGGGTAGGGGAGACCCAGTACTTC. Translating gives CASSLYRVGETQYF.

The chain joins TRBV11-2 to TRBJ2-1, with D unclear. CDR1 and CDR2 (germline): SGHAT, FQNNGV. V was cut by 3 bases and J by 3 bases, with 6 bases left in between. The CDR3 covers 13 residues. Written as DNA, the CDR3 is TGTGCCAGCAGCTTTGGCAACTACAATGAGCAGTTCTTC. It yields the protein CASSFGNYNEQFF.

The chain uses TRBV5-5 and TRBJ2-7; 9 bases align to TRBD1. This CDR3 region has 13 residues. The V segment lost 2 bases and the J segment 5 bases; nucleotides outside the gene matches: 2. CDR1 is SGHKS, CDR2 YYEKEE, per germline (reference sequence). CDR3 protein: CASSFGTGNEQYF. As DNA, the CDR3 is TGTGCCAGCAGCTTCGGGACAGGGAACGAGCAGTACTTC.

V usage is TRBV7-3 and J usage is TRBJ2-6; TRBD2 matches 11 bases. V dropped 5 bases and J dropped 0; count of bases not matched to a gene: 15. The CDR3 totals 21 residues. Germline V gene lookup returns CDR1 SGHTA and CDR2 FQGTGA. The CDR3 sequence: CASSPWPTTSGGFSGANVLTF. In nucleotides, the CDR3 is TGTGCCAGCAGCCCTTGGCCCACAACTAGCGGGGGTTTCTCTGGGGCCAACGTCCTGACTTTC.

This chain uses TRBV6-4 with TRBJ1-1, with TRBD1 matching 10 bases. Germline loops: CDR1 MRHNA, CDR2 SNTAGT. The length of the CDR3 is 18 residues. V shed 3 bases, J shed 0 bases, and the junction held 10 bases outside the gene matches. The CDR3 protein is CASSEGGTGEFMNTEAFF. For the CDR3, the DNA is TGTGCCAGCAGTGAGGGGGGGACAGGGGAATTCATGAACACTGAAGCTTTCTTT.

This rearrangement joins TRBV18 to TRBJ2-3; no reliable D call. CDR1 is KGHSH and CDR2 is LQKENI in the germline V gene. This CDR3 contains 13 residues. The V end was cut by 2 bases, the J end by 4 bases, with 7 bases between. The chain's CDR3 is CASSPNIADTQYF. Here the CDR3 DNA reads TGTGCCAGCTCACCAAACATCGCAGATACGCAGTATTTT.

The rearrangement links TRBV10-3 to TRBJ2-7, with TRBD2 matching over 8 bases. Trimming cost V 8 bases and J 2 bases; bases outside gene matches: 2. Germline loops: CDR1 ENHRY, CDR2 SYGVKD. The CDR3 loop spans 12 amino acids. This chain's CDR3 is CAIAGGPYEQYF. The CDR3 coding sequence is TGTGCCATCGCGGGGGGTCCCTACGAGCAGTACTTC.

This rearrangement joins TRBV7-2 to TRBJ2-5; 10 bases line up with TRBD2. The germline V gene encodes CDR1 SGHTA and CDR2 FQGNSA. The trim removed 2 bases at V and 2 bases at J, leaving 5 bases unmatched. The length of the CDR3 is 16 residues. The CDR3 DNA reads as TGTGCCAGCAGCTTAACCCCGACTAGCGGGCAAGAGACCCAGTACTTC. This codes for CASSLTPTSGQETQYF.

Remarks on this clone: At the DNA level, this CDR3 is encoded by other sequences in the same sample as well. The genes are TRBV29-1 and TRBJ2-1, with 7 nucleotides matching TRBD1. J lost 6 bases, V lost 4 bases, and 3 bases had no gene match. Looked up from germline, CDR1 is SQVTM and CDR2 is ANQGSEA. The CDR3 extends over 12 amino acids. The chain's CDR3 is CSVGQGGNEQFF. CDR3 nucleotide sequence: TGCAGCGTTGGACAGGGTGGCAATGAGCAGTTCTTC.

This CDR3 reads CASSGRLRREEKLFF. DNA of the CDR3: TGTGCCAGCAGCGGCAGGCTTAGGAGGGAGGAAAAACTGTTTTTT. This sequence joins TRBV5-8 and TRBJ1-4; D is ambiguous. CDR1 is SGHTS and CDR2 is YDEGEE in the germline V gene. Trimming took 4 bases from V and 8 from J, leaving 18 bases between them. The CDR3 loop spans 15 amino acids.

The genes are TRBV5-1 and TRBJ2-6; D ambiguous. The CDR3 has 15 amino acids. V lost 5 bases to trimming and J lost 0 bases, with 9 bases between them. In germline, CDR1 is SGHRS, CDR2 YFSETQ. CDR3 loop: CASRATSSGANVLTF. CDR3 bases: TGCGCCAGCAGAGCAACGAGCTCTGGGGCCAACGTCCTGACTTTC.

The chain links TRBV2 to TRBJ1-2; no clear D. Per the germline V gene, CDR1 is SNHLY and CDR2 is FYNNEI. This CDR3 spans 12 amino acids. Trimming left V 7 bases short and J 8 bases short, with 14 bases between. Here the CDR3 DNA reads TGTGCCAGCACCGAGGACTCGGGCGGCTACACCTTC. Translation gives CASTEDSGGYTF.

V and J are TRBV4-2 and TRBJ2-2; no clear D gene. This CDR3 contains 15 residues. CDR1 and CDR2 from the germline V gene are LGHNA and YNFKEQ. Trimming removed 0 bases at V and 1 base at J, with 6 bases between. CDR3 nucleotides: TGTGCCAGCAGCCAAGATGGGCAGAACACCGGGGAGCTGTTTTTT. Protein: CASSQDGQNTGELFF.

This clone has just one count. This chain uses TRBV6-5 with TRBJ2-7, with TRBD2 as a possible D gene (6 bases). V was shortened by 8 bases and J by 2 bases, with 13 bases between the two germline ends. Looked up from germline, CDR1 is MNHEY and CDR2 is SVGAGI. This CDR3 has 13 amino acids. CDR3 region: CASGRRGAYEQYF. CDR3 bases: TGTGCCAGCGGCCGGCGGGGAGCCTACGAGCAGTACTTC.

This clone came up many times. The rearrangement joins TRBV28 to TRBJ2-7; tentatively, D is TRBD1 (8 bases). This CDR3 contains 12 residues. V was trimmed by 6 bases and J by 7 bases, leaving 13 bases between them. The V gene's germline CDR1 is MDHEN and CDR2 SYDVKM. As DNA, the CDR3 is TGTGCCAGCAGACAGGGGGGGGGAGAGCAGTACTTC. Encoded protein: CASRQGGGEQYF.

This sequence joins TRBV7-2 and TRBJ2-1; 7 bases match TRBD2. The trim removed 3 bases at V and 7 bases at J, leaving 15 bases unmatched. Germline CDR1 and CDR2: SGHTA and FQGNSA. This CDR3 has 17 residues. The chain's CDR3 is CASSLRLKAGWKNEQFF. The CDR3 nucleotides read TGTGCCAGCAGCTTGCGCCTGAAAGCGGGATGGAAGAATGAGCAGTTCTTC.

This clone was observed a handful of times. The chain has TRBV19 and TRBJ2-2; weak D call: TRBD2 (5 bases). The length of the CDR3 is 14 residues. CDR1 and CDR2 (germline): LNHDA, SQIVND (reference sequence). V was clipped by 6 bases and J by 0 bases, with 8 bases between them. CDR3 protein: CASRPLANTGELFF. CDR3 DNA sequence: TGTGCCAGTAGACCACTAGCGAACACCGGGGAGCTGTTTTTT.

The chain links TRBV6-5 to TRBJ2-7; 7 nucleotides match TRBD2. Germline V lookup: CDR1 MNHEY, CDR2 SVGAGI. The CDR3 runs to 16 residues. V shed 0 bases and J 7 bases; nucleotides not matched to a gene: 12. CDR3: CASSYSGGVEAGEQYF. The CDR3 DNA reads TGTGCCAGCAGTTACTCGGGGGGGGTTGAGGCCGGTGAGCAGTACTTC.

This clone has a handful of counts. The chain couples TRBV19 to TRBJ1-1; no definite D call. This CDR3 region has 18 residues. The ends were cut back, 0 bases at V and 4 bases at J, with 21 bases in the middle. Germline assignment: CDR1 LNHDA and CDR2 SQIVND (reference sequence). CDR3 DNA sequence: TGTGCCAGTAGTATAGATTCCCGGAAGTGGGCGAGGGCCACTGAAGCTTTCTTT. Translation: CASSIDSRKWARATEAFF.

DNA of the CDR3: TGCGCCAGCAGCGTTAGCGGGAGCACCGGGGAGCTGTTTTTT. Translating gives CASSVSGSTGELFF. The chain has TRBV5-1 and TRBJ2-2; TRBD2 aligns across 9 bases. CDR1 and CDR2 from the germline V gene are SGHRS and YFSETQ. The CDR3 is 14 residues long. The V and J ends lost 4 bases and 4 bases, in that order; junction bases with no gene match: 2.

The chain employs TRBV6-2 or TRBV6-3 and TRBJ2-3; TRBD1 might be the D (6 bases). This CDR3 has 13 amino acids. From germline, CDR1 is MNHEY and CDR2 SVGEGT. V lost 6 bases to trimming and J lost 6 bases, with 13 bases between them. The CDR3, as DNA: TGTGCCAGCAGCAAAACAGGGTGGGATACGCAGTATTTT. Protein product: CASSKTGWDTQYF.

The rearrangement links TRBV9 to TRBJ2-1; 9 nucleotides align to TRBD2. Per the germline V gene, CDR1 is SGDLS and CDR2 is YYNGEE. V lost 7 bases and J lost 4; bases outside the gene matches: 6. The CDR3 has 14 amino acids. The CDR3 sequence: CASAAGGLYNEQFF. CDR3 sequence (DNA): TGTGCCAGCGCCGCGGGGGGGCTATACAATGAGCAGTTCTTC. The full variable domain, rest sourced from reference TRBV9 and TRBJ2-1, is DSGVTQTPKHLITATGQRVTLRCSPRSGDLSVYWYQQSLDQGLQFLIQYYNGEERAKGNILERFSAQQFPDLHSELNLSSLELGDSALYFCASAAGGLYNEQFFGPGTRLTVL.